The clone carrying this T cell receptor (beta chain) has a handful of counts. Its antigen is currently unknown. The data were obtained in a study of T cells after yellow fever vaccination. Study results and limitations: A limited proportion of clonotypes was detected within both the CD4 and CD8 compartments. In FACS-sorted repertoires, abundant clonotypes from the bulk population could appear as contaminants.

The TCR cDNA carried a universal primer site and UMIs from 5'RACE template switching. In TCRdb, the 5' RACE reads were re-called with MiXCR into one record per CDR3 protein. The sample yields 300,000 to 450,000 distinct CDR3 sequences, around 8.1% seen once. The V end lost 4 bases, the J end lost 0 bases, and 6 bases lay between the germline ends. Germline V gene data show CDR1 as KGHSH and CDR2 as LQKENI. The CDR3 is made up of 13 amino acids. The V call is TRBV18, the J call TRBJ1-1; D call uncertain. Specimen: PBMCs, collected 35 to 50 days after the first yellow fever vaccination. This TCR was sampled from a young man who received the YFV17D yellow fever vaccine. The DNA for the CDR3 is TGTGCCAGCTCACAAGCGGTGAACACTGAAGCTTTCTTT. Translation: CASSQAVNTEAFF.